Shown below are 4 T cell receptor beta chains from a single sample sequenced in a study of blood T cell repertoires in COVID-19. Generated by immunoSEQ multiplex PCR, the TCRdb table keeps only in-frame clones and is missing some. The sample carries about 96,000 clones, over 85% recorded once. Input material: peripheral blood. The receptors stem from a human donor with COVID-19, enrolled during active disease. The donor label of this sample is uncertain.

V gene TRBV7-8 combines with J gene TRBJ2-7, with a tentative D call TRBD2 (5 bases). The CDR3 extends over 14 amino acids. The V and J ends lost 3 bases and 6 bases respectively, with 15 bases between them. Germline CDR1 and CDR2: SGHVS and FQNEAQ. The chain's CDR3 is CASSFKGRGGEQYF. The CDR3 coding sequence is TGTGCCAGCAGCTTTAAGGGCAGAGGAGGCGAGCAGTACTTC.

V and J are TRBV7-3 and TRBJ1-1; D might be TRBD1 (6 bases). V shed 4 bases and J shed 4 bases, with 16 bases lying between them. Germline V gene data show CDR1 as SGHTA and CDR2 as FQGTGA. The CDR3 is 15 residues long. CDR3 bases: TGTGCCAGCAGCTCTTCAGGGGCCAGGGGCACTGAAGCTTTCTTT. It is translated as CASSSSGARGTEAFF.

The chain combines TRBV7-6 with TRBJ1-6, with TRBD1 identical over 8 bases. Germline loops: CDR1 SGHVS, CDR2 FNYEAQ. The CDR3 is made up of 16 amino acids. Trimming at V came to 0 bases and at J to 5 bases, leaving 3 bases not matched to a gene. The CDR3 bases are TGTGCCAGCAGCTTAGCACAGGGGGTCGATAATTCACCCCTCCACTTT. This sequence encodes CASSLAQGVDNSPLHF.

The chain joins TRBV9 to TRBJ2-1; weak D call: TRBD2 (7 bases). V lost 0 bases and J 8 bases, leaving 15 bases between the germline ends. The CDR3 is 15 residues long. Germline lookup yields CDR1 SGDLS and CDR2 YYNGEE. CDR3 in amino acids: CASSVVGGPSDEQFF. CDR3 nucleotides: TGTGCCAGCAGCGTAGTGGGGGGGCCCAGCGATGAGCAGTTCTTC.